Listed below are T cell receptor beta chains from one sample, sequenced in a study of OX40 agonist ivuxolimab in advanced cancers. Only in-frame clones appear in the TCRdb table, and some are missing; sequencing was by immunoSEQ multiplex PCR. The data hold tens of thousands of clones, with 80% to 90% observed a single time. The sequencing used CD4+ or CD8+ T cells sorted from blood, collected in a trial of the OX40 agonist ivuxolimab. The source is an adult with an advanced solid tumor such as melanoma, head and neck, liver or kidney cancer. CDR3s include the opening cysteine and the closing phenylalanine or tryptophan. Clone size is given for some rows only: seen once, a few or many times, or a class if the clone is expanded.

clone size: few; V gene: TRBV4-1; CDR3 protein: CASSQSGQAADGEKLFF
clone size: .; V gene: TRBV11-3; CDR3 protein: CASSRGTSGSYEQYF
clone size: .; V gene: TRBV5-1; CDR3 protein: CASSLGVLAGAHEQYF
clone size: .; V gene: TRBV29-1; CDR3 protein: CSVERLLTETQYF
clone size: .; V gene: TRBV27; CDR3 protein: CASRRSTGANYGYTF
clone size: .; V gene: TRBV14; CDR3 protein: CASSQRQGLGTGELFF
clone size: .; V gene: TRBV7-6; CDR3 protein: CASSLGAVLGEQYF
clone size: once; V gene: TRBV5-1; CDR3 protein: CASSLVQVGDTQYF
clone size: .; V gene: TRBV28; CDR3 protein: CASSLVGGAGELFF
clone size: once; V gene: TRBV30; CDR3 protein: CAHGQGEEQYF
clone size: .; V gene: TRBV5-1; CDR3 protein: CASSSDRVGAFF
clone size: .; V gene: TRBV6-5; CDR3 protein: CASSYSYSGEYEQYF
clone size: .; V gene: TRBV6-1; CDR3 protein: CASSERIGKRTLGYTF
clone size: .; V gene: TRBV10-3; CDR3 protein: CAISELAGGAETQYF
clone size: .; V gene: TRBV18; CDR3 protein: CASFTSLGGGAGANVLTF
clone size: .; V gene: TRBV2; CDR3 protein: CARGGSGTENNYGYTF
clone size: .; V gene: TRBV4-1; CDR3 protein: CASSQETVGLAEWYEQYF
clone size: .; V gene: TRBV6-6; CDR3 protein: CASSYSPVEVTEAFF
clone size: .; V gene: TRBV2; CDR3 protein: CASRPPGTIDTGELFF
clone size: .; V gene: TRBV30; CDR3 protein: CAWSLRGEGNQPQHF
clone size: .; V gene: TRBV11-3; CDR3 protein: CASSLGGGGPYNEQFF
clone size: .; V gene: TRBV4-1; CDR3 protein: CASSHRTGGNQETQYF
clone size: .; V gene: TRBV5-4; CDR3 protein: CASSLPNNEQFF
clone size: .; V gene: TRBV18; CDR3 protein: CASSPRRQGNDNEQFF
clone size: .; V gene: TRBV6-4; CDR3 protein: CASSLTGDSGNTIYF
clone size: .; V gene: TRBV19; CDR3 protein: CASSTGLAYGETQYF
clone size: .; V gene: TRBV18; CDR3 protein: CASSPRTGSTYEQYF
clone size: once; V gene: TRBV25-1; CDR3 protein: CASSERTGKGPNYGYTF
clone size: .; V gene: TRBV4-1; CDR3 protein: CASSRGGVETQYF
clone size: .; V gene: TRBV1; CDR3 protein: CTSSQGTSGYGETQYF
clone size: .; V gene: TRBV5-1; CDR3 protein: CASSLYRSSSYNEQFF
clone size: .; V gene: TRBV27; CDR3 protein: CASRGLAGSRETQYF
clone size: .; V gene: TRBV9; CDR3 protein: CASSAQASGPQETQYF
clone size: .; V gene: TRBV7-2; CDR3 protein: CASSLGQVGGWTKNIQYF
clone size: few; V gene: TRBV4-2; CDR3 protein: CAASLGGSSYEQYF
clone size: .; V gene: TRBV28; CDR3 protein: CASRVQGNTGELFF
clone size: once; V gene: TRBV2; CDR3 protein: CASSLGGGPRSVIEQFF
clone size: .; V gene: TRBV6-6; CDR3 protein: CASSELGGAFF
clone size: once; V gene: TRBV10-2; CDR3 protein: CASGRQGLAGGRYNEQFF
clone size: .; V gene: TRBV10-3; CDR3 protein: CAISPGTVNTEAFF
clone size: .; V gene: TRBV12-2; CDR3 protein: CASRLPSVTEAFF